This T cell receptor (beta chain) originates from a study of cytomegalovirus exposure and HLA in healthy donors. The V and J ends lost 3 bases and 0 bases, in that order; junction bases with no gene match: 8. The CDR3 has 17 residues. Germline V CDR1 and CDR2: LNHNV, YYDKDF (reference sequence). TCRdb's table, derived via immunoSEQ multiplex PCR, lists solely in-frame clones and lacks some. The sample contains 100,000 to 150,000 clones, 88% of which appear only once. The chain combines TRBV15 with TRBJ1-3; 7 nucleotides agree with TRBD1. The TCR was taken from a man younger than 35 in good health and CMV-seronegative. Sequencing was carried out using PBMCs. The CDR3 region has the DNA TGTGCCACCAGCAGGGGTCACTCAGGGGGCTCTGGAAACACCATATATTTT. It encodes CATSRGHSGGSGNTIYF.